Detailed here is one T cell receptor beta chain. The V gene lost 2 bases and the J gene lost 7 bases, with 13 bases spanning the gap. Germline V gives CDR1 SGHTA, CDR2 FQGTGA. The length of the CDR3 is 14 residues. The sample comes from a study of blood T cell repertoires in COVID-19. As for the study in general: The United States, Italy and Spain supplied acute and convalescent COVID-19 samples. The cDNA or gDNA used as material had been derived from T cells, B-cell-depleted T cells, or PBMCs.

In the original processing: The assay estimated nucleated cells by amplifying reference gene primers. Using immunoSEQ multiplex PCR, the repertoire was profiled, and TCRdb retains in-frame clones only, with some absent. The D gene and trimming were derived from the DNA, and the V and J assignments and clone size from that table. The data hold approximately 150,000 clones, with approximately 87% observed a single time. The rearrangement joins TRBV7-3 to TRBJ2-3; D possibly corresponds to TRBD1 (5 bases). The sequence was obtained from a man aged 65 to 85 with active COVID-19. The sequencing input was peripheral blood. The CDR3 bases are TGTGCCAGCAGCTTAGGCGCAGGGCTGAATACGCAGTATTTT. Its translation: CASSLGAGLNTQYF.